This T cell receptor (beta chain) derives from a study of blood T cell repertoires in COVID-19 (dated by TCRdb to 2020 to 2021). General notes on the study: Collaborator samples came from the United States, Italy and Spain and covered acute and convalescent phases of COVID-19. The repertoires were made available in a free public database intended to serve as a resource for research on the immune response to SARS-CoV-2. Sample metadata almost always included a de-identified subject ID, COVID-19 status, age in years and sex. The prospective study material was composed of cDNA or gDNA derived from T cells, B-cell-depleted T cells, or PBMCs. Where HLA class I and class II types were available, the types were taken from metadata supplied by the sample provider, not from assay-based typing. The samples were drawn from the first 160 participants of the ongoing ImmuneRACE study and from roughly 1,300 subjects provided by 6 global collaborators. Deeply sampled blood TCRbeta repertoires from subjects exposed to, actively infected with, or recovered from COVID-19 were included in the dataset.

Broader findings and caveats from the paper: The amount of clinical and demographic metadata varied by source and participant and was provided uncurated.

This clone is a singleton in its sample. Its binding antigen is unknown. Per-base qualities were not stored, and no clone one base away is much larger. The immunoSEQ Assay, a bias-controlled multiplex PCR, was used to amplify TCRbeta CDR3 regions from genomic DNA. Turning to the authors' computational methods: The number of nucleated cells in each sample was estimated from the amplification of reference gene primers within the assay. To quantify the absolute abundance of each unique TCRbeta CDR3 rearrangement, sequence reads were collapsed and filtered. For each sample, productive Simpson clonality was calculated as the square root of Simpson's diversity index over productive rearrangements. Here the immuneACCESS table is served through TCRdb, limited to in-frame sequences with V and J called. Missing clones are a known gap in these copies; in checked studies unresolved V genes cover under half, and the rest lacks a known reason. V, J and clone size reflect that table, while D and trimming were determined from the DNA. The sample includes over 250,000 clones, with 87% observed a single time. The top ten clones comprise 2.3% of the sample.

Whole blood was collected in K2EDTA tubes by collaborating institutions according to the institutions' own protocols. For TCRbeta analysis, collaborators shipped samples as frozen whole blood, isolated PBMCs, or DNA extracted from either of those sample types. CDR1 and CDR2 are drawn from the germline V gene: SGHRS, YFSETQ. V and J lose 0 bases and 2 bases, and a span of 11 bases separates them. Including cysteine and phenylalanine, the CDR3 has 15 amino acids. The DNA shown is the 45-base CDR3, in frame from base 1. The material sequenced was peripheral blood. The chain is encoded by TRBV5-1 joined to TRBJ2-5; too little of a D gene remains to name it. The clonotype originates from a woman in her forties or fifties with acute or convalescent COVID-19. This receptor carries the CDR3 CASSLELKIQETQYF. The nucleotide sequence is TGCGCCAGCAGCTTGGAACTTAAGATTCAAGAGACCCAGTACTTC.